The clone carrying this T cell receptor (beta chain) has only a few counts. The sample belongs to a study of Graves' ophthalmopathy and Graves' hyperthyroidism. Study as a whole: Untreated patients at initial diagnosis provided peripheral blood.

Amplification of TCR beta CDR3 regions used RNA transcripts. The first-round RT-PCR employed HTBI primers together with the Qiagen OneStep RT-PCR kit. A multiplex PCR was then performed as the second round. MiXCR, run by TCRdb on the multiplex PCR reads, gives a single entry per CDR3 protein. In the table there are about 740,000 distinct CDR3 sequences, approximately 40% of which are singletons. The CDR3 length is 16 residues. The germline gives CDR1 SGHTS, CDR2 YDEGEE. V lost 4 bases to trimming and J lost 3 bases; unmatched junction nucleotides: 6. Ophthalmopathy cases showed moderate-to-severe activity, scoring CAS ≥3 and NOSPECS ≥4, with duration under 3 months. Patients with other autoimmune diseases, uncontrolled infections, pregnancy or lactation were excluded. Diagnosis used clinical symptoms, serum thyroxine, TRAb, thyroid ultrasound and orbital computed tomography.

The TCR was taken from an adult man with Graves' ophthalmopathy. Sequencing was done on a sample of peripheral blood. This chain joins TRBV5-8 and TRBJ2-5; 13 bases agree with TRBD2. The CDR3 nucleotides read TGTGCCAGCAGCGTGGGACTAGCGGGATCAGAAGAGACCCAGTACTTC. It encodes CASSVGLAGSEETQYF.